Each of the 3 T cell receptor beta chains below was sequenced from the same sample in a study of healthy donors' naive CD4 and CD8 T cells. A linear amplification protocol produced the TCR libraries from around 0.55 ug of total RNA. TCRdb analysed the reads with MiXCR anew, one entry per CDR3 protein. The data contain about 180,000 distinct CDR3 sequences, about 76% of them seen just once; the ten biggest clones take up roughly 2.3%. Material: naive CD4+ and CD8+ T cells sorted from blood, pooled from several donors. The receptor set was obtained from a pool of human donors in good health; the sample pools cells from several healthy donors.

The V and J genes are TRBV12-5 and TRBJ1-6; D uncertain. CDR1 and CDR2 (germline): LGHNT, FRNRAP. V was trimmed by 4 bases and J by 5 bases, leaving 18 bases between them. The CDR3 spans 17 residues. CDR3: CASGYTRYGRDNSPLHF. CDR3 nucleotide sequence: TGTGCTAGTGGTTACACTCGCTACGGGCGAGATAATTCACCCCTCCACTTT.

Only one count was recorded for this clonotype. The chain joins TRBV6-2 or TRBV6-3 to TRBJ2-3; tentative D call: TRBD2 (6 bases). Germline values: CDR1 MNHEY, CDR2 SVGEGT. There are 16 residues in the CDR3. With 0 bases removed from V and 0 bases from J, the gap between germline ends came to 10 bases. The CDR3 spells CASSYSAGRSTDTQYF. DNA of the CDR3: TGTGCCAGCAGTTACTCAGCGGGTAGAAGCACAGATACGCAGTATTTT.

In this sample, this clonotype turned up once. The V and J genes are TRBV29-1 and TRBJ2-2, with TRBD2 as a possible D gene (6 bases). The ends were cut back, 4 bases at V and 7 bases at J, with 16 bases in the middle. The CDR3 covers 14 residues. In germline, CDR1 is SQVTM, CDR2 ANQGSEA. The CDR3 sequence: CSVVSSGFNGELFF. The DNA for the CDR3 is TGCAGCGTTGTTTCCAGCGGGTTTAACGGGGAGCTGTTTTTT.